Listed below are T cell receptor beta chains from one sample, sequenced in a study of neurological immune-mediated disorders. In TCRdb, the 5' RACE reads were re-called with MiXCR into one record per CDR3 protein. Among 80,000 to 85,000 distinct CDR3 sequences listed, 2.5% to 3% were seen once. The source material was PBMCs. These TCRs come from a woman aged 25 to 39 with multiple sclerosis. CDR3s include the opening cysteine and the closing phenylalanine or tryptophan. A D gene is named only where the DNA matches it firmly. The listing skips clone size in some rows; elsewhere it reads once, few, many or a size class.

TRBV20-1,.,many,TRBJ2-1,TGCAGTGCTAGAGATTCCGGACTAAACTTC,CSARDSGLNF
TRBV9,TRBD2,many,TRBJ2-3,TGTGCCAGCAGCGCACTAGCGGCCGTAGGCACAGATACGCAGTATTTT,CASSALAAVGTDTQYF
TRBV11-2,.,many,TRBJ2-7,TGTGCCAGCAGCTTAGTGTTGGGGGACCCAAACTACGAGCAGTACTTC,CASSLVLGDPNYEQYF
TRBV20-1,TRBD1,many,TRBJ1-2,TGCAGTGCTAGATCACGACAGGGGGTTGGTTATGGCTACACCTTC,CSARSRQGVGYGYTF
TRBV5-6,.,many,TRBJ2-3,TGTGCCAGCAGCTCGACAGCCACAGATACGCAGTATTTT,CASSSTATDTQYF
TRBV27,.,many,TRBJ1-5,TGTGCCAGCCGCCCCGGACTGAACAATCAGCCCCAGCATTTT,CASRPGLNNQPQHF
TRBV7-9,.,many,TRBJ1-1,TGTGCCACCCGACCAGGGGAGAGTACTGAAGCTTTCTTT,CATRPGESTEAFF
TRBV5-6,TRBD1,many,TRBJ2-7,TGTGCCAGCAGCCAGCTGGGACAGAACGACGAGCAGTACTTC,CASSQLGQNDEQYF
TRBV12-3/TRBV12-4,TRBD2,many,TRBJ2-7,TGTGCCAGCAGTCCCCCAGCGGGAGGTTCCACCTACGAGCAGTACTTC,CASSPPAGGSTYEQYF
TRBV7-2,.,many,TRBJ2-5,TGTGCCAGCAGCTTCGGAGGGTCCGAGACCCAGTACTTC,CASSFGGSETQYF
TRBV6-2/TRBV6-3,TRBD1,many,TRBJ2-7,TGTGCCAGCTTCGACAGGGGGCAGATGTACGAGCAGTACTTC,CASFDRGQMYEQYF
TRBV7-9,TRBD2,many,TRBJ2-7,TGTGCCATACCTCTAGCGGGAGAGGACGAGCAGTACTTC,CAIPLAGEDEQYF
TRBV20-1,TRBD2,.,TRBJ2-7,TGCAGTGCTAGTGCCCCTAGCGGGAGGGCTATAGAGCAGTACTTC,CSASAPSGRAIEQYF
TRBV28,TRBD2,many,TRBJ2-4,TGTGCCAGCAGTTTTGGGGGATTCCGGGAGGGAGCCAAAAACATTCAGTACTTC,CASSFGGFREGAKNIQYF
TRBV20-1,TRBD1,many,TRBJ2-1,TGCAGTGCGGGACAGGGAGAGGGCAATGAGCAGTTCTTC,CSAGQGEGNEQFF
TRBV20-1,.,many,TRBJ2-1,TGCAGTGCTCTAGCGTATGAAGCCTACAATGAGCAGTTCTTC,CSALAYEAYNEQFF